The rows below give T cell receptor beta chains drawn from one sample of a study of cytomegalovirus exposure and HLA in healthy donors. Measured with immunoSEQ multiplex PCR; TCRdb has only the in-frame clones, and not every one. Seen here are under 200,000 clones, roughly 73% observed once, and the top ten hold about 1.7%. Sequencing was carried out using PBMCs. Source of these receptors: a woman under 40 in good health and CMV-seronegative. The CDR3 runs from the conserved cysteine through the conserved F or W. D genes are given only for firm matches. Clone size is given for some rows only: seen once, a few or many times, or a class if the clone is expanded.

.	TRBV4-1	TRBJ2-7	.	TGCGCCAGCAGCCACGGGGGGGGACAGGGAGGCTACGAGCAGTACTTC	CASSHGGGQGGYEQYF
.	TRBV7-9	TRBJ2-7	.	TGTGCCAGCAGCCCTCCGGGACTGGTGGGCGAGCAGTACTTC	CASSPPGLVGEQYF
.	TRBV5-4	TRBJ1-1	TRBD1	TGTGCCAGCAGCCCCCGGACAGGGGGCGTTCACGGCTTGGCTTTCTTT	CASSPRTGGVHGLAFF
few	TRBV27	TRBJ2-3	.	TGTGCCAGCAGTTTTTTCCAGGGATTCTCGGGTACGCAGTATTTT	CASSFFQGFSGTQYF
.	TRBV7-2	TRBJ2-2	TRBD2	TGTGCCAGCAGCTTAAAGGGGGCGGGGGGGCCCGGGGAGCTGTTTTTT	CASSLKGAGGPGELFF
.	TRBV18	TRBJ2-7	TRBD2	TGTGCCAGCTCAAGCGGGAGACCCTACGAGCAGTACTTC	CASSSGRPYEQYF
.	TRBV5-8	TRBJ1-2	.	TGTGCCAGCAGCTTGGTTGGACGGGGGAGGGCCGATGGCTACACCTTC	CASSLVGRGRADGYTF
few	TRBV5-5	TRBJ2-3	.	TGTGCCAGCAGCCTGACCCAGGACAGCCGCACAGATACGCAGTATTTT	CASSLTQDSRTDTQYF
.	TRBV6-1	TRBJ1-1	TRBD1	TGTGCCAGCAGGCCACAGGGGGCTGAGAACACTGAAGCTTTCTTT	CASRPQGAENTEAFF
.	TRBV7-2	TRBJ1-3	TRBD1	TGTGCCAGCAGCTCATTATGGGCAACAGGGGGAAGAAACACCATATATTTT	CASSSLWATGGRNTIYF
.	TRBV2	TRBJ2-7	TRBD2	TGTGCCAGCAGTGAAGAAGTTAGCGGGCTTTCCTACGAGCAGTACTTC	CASSEEVSGLSYEQYF
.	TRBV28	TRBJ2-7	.	TGTGCCAGCAGACCCCGGGGTGCCTACGAGCAGTACTTC	CASRPRGAYEQYF
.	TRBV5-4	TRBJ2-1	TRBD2	TGTGCCAGCAGCTTGGCCGGTAGCGGGAGAGGCAATGAGCAGTTCTTC	CASSLAGSGRGNEQFF
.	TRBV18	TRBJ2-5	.	TGTGCCAGCTCACCACAAGGGGGCGCGGGGGAGACCCAGTACTTC	CASSPQGGAGETQYF
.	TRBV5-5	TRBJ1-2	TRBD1	TGTGCCAGCAGCCTACGGACAGGGACTAACTATGGCTACACCTTC	CASSLRTGTNYGYTF
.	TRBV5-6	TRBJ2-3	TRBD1	TGTGCCAGCAGCTTGGTTGGCTGGACAGGGGACTCAGATACGCAGTATTTT	CASSLVGWTGDSDTQYF
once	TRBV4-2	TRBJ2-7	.	TGTGCCAGCAGCCAGAGCATCCGGGAGTACGAGCAGTACTTC	CASSQSIREYEQYF
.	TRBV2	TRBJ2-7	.	TGTGCCAGCAGGTTCCAGGGGACGGGGTACGAGCAGTACTTC	CASRFQGTGYEQYF
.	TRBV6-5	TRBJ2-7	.	TGTGCCAGCAACAGGGTGGGCCGCGAGCAGTACTTC	CASNRVGREQYF
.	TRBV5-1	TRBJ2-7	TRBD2	TGCGCCAGCTCGTTGGCGGGAGAGTCCTACGAGCAGTACTTC	CASSLAGESYEQYF
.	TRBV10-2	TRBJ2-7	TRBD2	TGCGCCATCTGGACTAGCGGGGGGGCTCACGAGCAGTACTTC	CAIWTSGGAHEQYF
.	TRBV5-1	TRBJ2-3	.	TGCGCCAGCAGCTGGGATCTAGCGTCCACGCAGTATTTT	CASSWDLASTQYF
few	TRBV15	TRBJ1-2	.	TGTGCCACCAGCAGAGATGACAGCTATGGCTACACCTTC	CATSRDDSYGYTF
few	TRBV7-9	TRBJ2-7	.	TGTGCCAGCAGCTTAGGAGGCAGGGTAGTCGAGCAGTACTTC	CASSLGGRVVEQYF